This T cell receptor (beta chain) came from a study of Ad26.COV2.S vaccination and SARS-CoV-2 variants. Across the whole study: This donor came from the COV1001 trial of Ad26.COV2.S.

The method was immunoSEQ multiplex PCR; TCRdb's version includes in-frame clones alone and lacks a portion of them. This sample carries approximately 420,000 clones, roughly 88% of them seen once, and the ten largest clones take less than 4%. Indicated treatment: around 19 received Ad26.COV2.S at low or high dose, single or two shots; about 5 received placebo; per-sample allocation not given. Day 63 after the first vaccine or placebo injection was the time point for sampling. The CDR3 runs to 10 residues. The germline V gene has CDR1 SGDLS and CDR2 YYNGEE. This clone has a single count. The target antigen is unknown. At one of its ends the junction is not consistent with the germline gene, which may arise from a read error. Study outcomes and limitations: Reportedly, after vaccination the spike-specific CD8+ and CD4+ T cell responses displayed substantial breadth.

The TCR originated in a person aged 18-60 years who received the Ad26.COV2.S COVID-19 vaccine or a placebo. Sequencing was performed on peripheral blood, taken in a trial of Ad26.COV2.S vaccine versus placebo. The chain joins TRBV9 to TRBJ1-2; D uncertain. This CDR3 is CASSGPSLRF. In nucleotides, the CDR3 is TGTGCCAGCAGCGGCCCATCCCTCCGCTTC.